These 10 T cell receptor beta chains came from one sample sequenced in a study of response to subunit inactivated influenza vaccine. A single record per CDR3 protein comes from TCRdb applying MiXCR to the RT-PCR reads. The sample includes roughly 290,000 distinct CDR3 sequences, 21% of them seen just once. Source: PBMCs from blood, taken 21 months after vaccination. The receptors originated from a man aged 50-75 years who received an inactivated influenza vaccine.

This clonotype was recorded a few times. The chain uses TRBV10-2 and TRBJ1-2; D call uncertain. From germline, CDR1 is WSHSY and CDR2 SAAADI. Trimming pared 8 bases from V and 7 bases from J, leaving 14 bases between. This CDR3 is built from 12 residues. The CDR3 nucleotides are TGCGCCAGCGGTCTCAGGCTGTCTGGCTACACCTTC. Its translation: CASGLRLSGYTF.

In DNA, the CDR3 is TGCGCCAGCAGCCTACAGGGAAGGGGGGAAAAACTGTTTTTT. It yields the protein CASSLQGRGEKLFF. This chain joins TRBV5-1 and TRBJ1-4, with D perhaps matching TRBD1 (6 bases). There are 14 residues in the CDR3. Trimming pared 4 bases from V and 8 bases from J, leaving 15 bases between. From germline, CDR1 is SGHRS and CDR2 YFSETQ. Filled out from reference TRBV5-1 and TRBJ1-4, the complete variable domain reads KAGVTQTPRYLIKTRGQQVTLSCSPISGHRSVSWYQQTPGQGLQFLFEYFSETQRNKGNFPGRFSGRQFSNSRSEMNVSTLELGDSALYLCASSLQGRGEKLFFGSGTQLSVL.

This clonotype turned up a few times. This chain links TRBV20-1 with TRBJ1-3, with D perhaps matching TRBD1 (5 bases). Germline assignment: CDR1 DFQATT and CDR2 SNEGSKA (reference sequence). Trimming removed 2 bases at V and 3 bases at J, with 8 bases between. The CDR3 covers 13 residues. This chain's CDR3 is CSARWDGGNTIYF. For the CDR3, the DNA is TGCAGTGCTAGATGGGACGGTGGAAACACCATATATTTT.

The table lists this clonotype with a few counts. This chain links TRBV20-1 with TRBJ1-1; TRBD1 is a possible D gene (5 bases). The V gene lost 0 bases and the J gene lost 1 base, with 9 bases spanning the gap. The CDR3 is made up of 14 amino acids. CDR1 and CDR2 from the germline V gene are DFQATT and SNEGSKA (reference sequence). The DNA for the CDR3 is TGCAGTGCTAGAGAGGGGGGTACGAACACTGAAGCTTTCTTT. Translating it yields CSAREGGTNTEAFF.

The V call is TRBV4-3, the J call TRBJ1-6, with a tentative D call TRBD1 (5 bases). The V gene lost 0 bases and the J gene lost 6 bases, with 15 bases spanning the gap. CDR1 LGHNA and CDR2 YSLEER come from the germline V gene. The CDR3 contains 17 residues. The CDR3 DNA sequence: TGCGCCAGCAGCCAAGAAGCAGGCGGAGACAGTAATTCACCCCTCCACTTT. Translated, it gives CASSQEAGGDSNSPLHF.

The V and J genes are TRBV3-1 and TRBJ2-3, with D possibly being TRBD1 (6 bases). Trimming took 3 bases from V and 2 from J, leaving 12 bases between them. Germline assignment: CDR1 LGHDT and CDR2 YNNKEL (reference sequence). This CDR3 is 15 amino acids long. In nucleotides, the CDR3 is TGTGCCAGCAGCCACCCCGGACAGTACACAGATACGCAGTATTTT. It yields the protein CASSHPGQYTDTQYF.

V usage is TRBV20-1 and J usage is TRBJ2-1; 11 bases agree with TRBD2. CDR3 length: 15 amino acids. Trimming cost V 7 bases and J 8 bases; bases outside gene matches: 13. Per the germline V gene, CDR1 is DFQATT and CDR2 is SNEGSKA (reference sequence). This CDR3 reads CSVSTSGGRWDEQFF. The DNA for the CDR3 is TGCAGTGTTAGCACTAGCGGGGGTAGGTGGGATGAGCAGTTCTTC.

The chain combines TRBV20-1 with TRBJ1-5, with unresolved D. The V gene's germline CDR1 is DFQATT and CDR2 SNEGSKA (reference sequence). CDR3 length: 13 amino acids. Trimming left V 1 base short and J 4 bases short, with 8 bases between. In DNA form, the CDR3 reads TGCAGTGCTAGAGGGGCAGCTAATCAGCCCCAGCATTTT. Translated: CSARGAANQPQHF.

This clonotype was seen at least ten times. V gene TRBV5-1 combines with J gene TRBJ2-3; D is ambiguous. Per the germline V gene, CDR1 is SGHRS and CDR2 is YFSETQ. This CDR3 contains 12 residues. The V and J ends lost 4 bases and 7 bases respectively, with 10 bases between them. The CDR3 DNA follows: TGCGCCAGCAGCCTAAGCACGAATACGCAGTATTTT. It specifies CASSLSTNTQYF.

A few counts support this clonotype. J is TRBJ2-2 and V is TRBV12-3 or TRBV12-4, with TRBD2 as a possible D gene (5 bases). CDR3 size: 15 residues. V dropped 3 bases and J dropped 6 bases, with 14 bases sitting between them. As DNA, the CDR3 is TGTGCCAGCAGTTTCGCAGGAGGACCGTCCGGGGAGCTGTTTTTT. The encoded protein is CASSFAGGPSGELFF.